The source of this TCR beta chain is a study of radiotherapy plus CTLA-4 blockade in lung cancer. The V and J ends lost 2 bases and 2 bases respectively, with 11 bases between them. Germline loops: CDR1 MNHNY, CDR2 SVGAGI (reference sequence). CDR3 size: 15 residues. Assay: immunoSEQ multiplex PCR; the TCRdb copy retains only in-frame clones and omits some. The repertoire holds around 99,000 clones, approximately 86% seen once, with roughly 4.6% in the top ten. Focal radiation plus CTLA-4 blockade with ipilimumab was given to patients with chemo-refractory metastatic non-small-cell lung cancer. The receptor was isolated from a human donor with non-small cell lung cancer that progressed on radiotherapy plus ipilimumab. The sample here was peripheral blood, taken from a patient treated with radiotherapy plus ipilimumab. V usage is TRBV6-6 and J usage is TRBJ2-3, with D perhaps TRBD2 (5 bases). CDR3 nucleotide sequence: TGTGCCAGCAGTTACAGAAGAGGGTCCACAGATACGCAGTATTTT. Translating gives CASSYRRGSTDTQYF.